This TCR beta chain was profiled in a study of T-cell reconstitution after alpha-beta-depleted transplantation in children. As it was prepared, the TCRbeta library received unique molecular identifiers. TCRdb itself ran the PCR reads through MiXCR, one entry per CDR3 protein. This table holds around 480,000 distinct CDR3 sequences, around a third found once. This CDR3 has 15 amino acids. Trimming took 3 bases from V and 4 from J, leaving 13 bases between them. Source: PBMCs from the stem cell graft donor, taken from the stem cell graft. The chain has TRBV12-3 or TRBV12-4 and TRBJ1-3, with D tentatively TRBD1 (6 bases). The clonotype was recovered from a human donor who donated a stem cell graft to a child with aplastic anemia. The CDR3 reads CASSLVPGAGNTIYF. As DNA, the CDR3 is TGTGCCAGCAGTTTGGTCCCAGGGGCCGGAAACACCATATATTTT.